What follows describes a single T cell receptor beta chain. Unique molecular identifiers tagged the TCRbeta library. TCRdb re-called the PCR reads with MiXCR, one entry per CDR3 protein. The sample has roughly 590,000 distinct CDR3 sequences; 16% are singletons. This entry is derived from a study of T-cell reconstitution after alpha-beta-depleted transplantation in children. The V and J ends lost 0 bases and 8 bases respectively, with 15 bases between them. Germline-derived CDR1 and CDR2 are SGDLS and YYNGEE. There are 15 residues in the CDR3. The chain has TRBV9 and TRBJ2-1; D is possibly TRBD2 (5 bases). The source was PBMCs from the stem cell graft donor, collected from the stem cell graft. The receptor comes from a human donor who donated a stem cell graft to a child with acute myeloid leukemia. The CDR3 reads CASSVVPLGGYEQFF. CDR3 DNA sequence: TGTGCCAGCAGCGTAGTTCCCCTGGGCGGGTATGAGCAGTTCTTC.